The 20 T cell receptor beta chains below come from one sample, sequenced in a study of T cell responses to AZD1222 COVID-19 vaccine (dated by TCRdb to the early 2020s). According to the study, the label for this sample's time point signals: baseline before first vaccination. The library was made by the immunoSEQ multiplex PCR assay. The table was pulled from immuneACCESS by TCRdb, which kept in-frame rearrangements only. Such tables lose some clones; where checked, under half of the loss comes from unresolved V genes, and the rest has no known cause. The sample table shows 150,000 to 200,000 clones, and roughly 93% are seen once. The ten largest make up about 3.9% of the sample. Specimen: peripheral blood, collected on day 0 of AZD1222 vaccination. These TCRs come from an adult in good health.

This chain joins TRBV5-1 and TRBJ1-2, with TRBD1 matching 9 bases. The germline gives CDR1 SGHRS, CDR2 YFSETQ. CDR3 length: 16 amino acids. The J segment lost 4 bases and the V segment lost 5 bases, leaving 12 bases of the junction unmatched. The CDR3 DNA reads as TGCGCCAGCAGAACGGGACAGGGTCGTCGGGGCTATGGCTACACCTTC. This codes for CASRTGQGRRGYGYTF.

J is TRBJ1-2 and V is TRBV3-1 (or the pseudogene TRBV3-2), with TRBD1 as a possible D gene (6 bases). The V gene lost 1 base and the J gene lost 1 base, with 25 bases spanning the gap. CDR1 LGHDT and CDR2 YNNKEL come from the germline V gene (reference sequence). CDR3 size: 20 residues. The CDR3 sequence is CASSQVLGKKGETINYGYTF. The CDR3 DNA reads TGTGCCAGCAGCCAAGTTCTAGGAAAGAAGGGGGAAACCATTAACTATGGCTACACCTTC.

This clone showed up just once. The chain links TRBV6-5 to TRBJ2-7; D is unresolved. V lost 5 bases and J lost 0, with 14 bases in between. CDR3 length: 15 amino acids. CDR1 and CDR2 from the germline V gene are MNHEY and SVGAGI. CDR3 in DNA: TGTGCCAGCAGTCAGACCATTCACCCCTCCTACGAGCAGTACTTC. Protein product: CASSQTIHPSYEQYF.

The rearrangement uses TRBV4-1 and TRBJ2-6; D remains unclear. This CDR3 contains 15 residues. Germline assignment: CDR1 MGHRA and CDR2 YSYEKL. V lost 2 bases and J 4 bases, leaving 9 bases between the germline ends. The CDR3 sequence: CASSQMGSGANVLTF. The CDR3 nucleotides are TGCGCCAGCAGCCAAATGGGGTCAGGGGCCAACGTCCTGACTTTC.

The J gene is TRBJ2-7, the V gene TRBV11-2, with D unclear. The V gene's germline CDR1 is SGHAT and CDR2 FQNNGV. V was trimmed by 3 bases and J by 1 base, leaving 16 bases between them. There are 16 residues in the CDR3. Here the CDR3 reads CASSFTADVQSYEQYF. CDR3 nucleotides: TGTGCCAGCAGCTTTACGGCCGATGTTCAATCCTACGAGCAGTACTTC.

This clone is a singleton in its sample. The chain combines TRBV24-1 with TRBJ1-4; unclear D gene. V was clipped by 1 base and J by 4 bases, with 12 bases between them. The CDR3 runs 16 residues. Germline V lookup: CDR1 KGHDR, CDR2 SFDVKD. CDR3 sequence (DNA): TGTGCCACCAGTGATTTTTGGCACGGATGTAATGAAAAACTGTTTTTT. It yields the protein CATSDFWHGCNEKLFF.

The chain combines TRBV5-8 with TRBJ2-3, with D maybe TRBD2 (5 bases). This CDR3 region has 16 residues. Per germline, CDR1 SGHTS and CDR2 YDEGEE. Trimming pared 3 bases from V and 5 bases from J, leaving 19 bases between. The CDR3 nucleotides are TGTGCCAGCAGCTCCTGGAGGCGGAGCCCAGGAGATACGCAGTATTTT. This translates into CASSSWRRSPGDTQYF.

This chain uses TRBV6-5 with TRBJ1-1; maybe TRBD1 (6 bases). V gave up 6 bases and J gave up 0 bases, with 14 bases separating them. The V gene's germline CDR1 is MNHEY and CDR2 SVGAGI. The CDR3 has 15 amino acids. The CDR3 spells CASRTGQLMNTEAFF. In DNA form, the CDR3 reads TGTGCCAGCAGAACTGGACAGCTCATGAACACTGAAGCTTTCTTT.

The chain has TRBV9 and TRBJ1-1; D is ambiguous. The V gene lost 1 base and the J gene lost 4 bases, with 8 bases spanning the gap. This CDR3 has 13 residues. Germline V gene data show CDR1 as SGDLS and CDR2 as YYNGEE. The CDR3 DNA is TGTGCCAGCAGCGTACGGGGATCCACTGAAGCTTTCTTT. Translated: CASSVRGSTEAFF.

The chain has TRBV28 and TRBJ1-2; 9 bases are shared with TRBD1. The CDR3 extends over 14 amino acids. The germline V gene encodes CDR1 MDHEN and CDR2 SYDVKM. The V and J ends lost 2 bases and 3 bases, in that order; junction bases with no gene match: 1. CDR3 loop: CASSLDRGYYGYTF. CDR3 bases: TGTGCCAGCAGTTTAGACAGGGGGTACTATGGCTACACCTTC.

The chain links TRBV5-4 to TRBJ2-2, with D maybe TRBD1 (6 bases). The CDR3 runs to 15 residues. V lost 1 base and J 2 bases, leaving 9 bases between the germline ends. Germline CDR1 reads SGHNT; CDR2 reads YYREEE (reference sequence). The CDR3 coding sequence is TGTGCCAGCAGCTTGATACAGGGAAACACCGGGGAGCTGTTTTTT. This translates into CASSLIQGNTGELFF.

The chain carries TRBV27 and TRBJ1-2; tentative D call: TRBD1 (6 bases). Germline V gene data show CDR1 as MNHEY and CDR2 as SMNVEV (reference sequence). Trimming took 2 bases from V and 9 from J, leaving 13 bases between them. The CDR3 is made up of 13 amino acids. This chain's CDR3 is CASSLDRSLSYTF. The CDR3 nucleotides read TGTGCCAGCAGTTTAGACAGGTCTTTAAGCTACACCTTC.

The chain uses TRBV9 and TRBJ1-1; 10 positions match TRBD1. CDR1 SGDLS and CDR2 YYNGEE come from the germline V gene. The V and J ends lost 5 bases and 0 bases, in that order; junction bases with no gene match: 1. The CDR3 spans 14 residues. In DNA form, the CDR3 reads TGTGCCAGCAGTGACAGGGGGCTGAACACTGAAGCTTTCTTT. It encodes CASSDRGLNTEAFF.

This clone was counted once. The chain links TRBV27 to TRBJ1-2; 7 bases align to TRBD1. Germline CDR1 is MNHEY and CDR2 is SMNVEV (reference sequence). Trimming removed 3 bases from V and 6 bases from J; junction bases left unmatched: 7. This CDR3 spans 14 amino acids. The CDR3 region is CASSFLTGPHGYTF. The CDR3 nucleotides read TGTGCCAGCAGTTTCCTGACAGGGCCCCATGGCTACACCTTC.

The rearrangement uses TRBV12-3 or TRBV12-4 and TRBJ1-6, with no clear D. The V gene lost 6 bases and the J gene lost 10 bases, with 10 bases spanning the gap. This CDR3 has 12 residues. The CDR3 protein is CASRSLRSPLHF. The CDR3 DNA reads as TGTGCCAGCAGGTCTTTAAGATCACCCCTCCACTTT.

The chain has TRBV19 and TRBJ1-5; D is undetermined. This CDR3 has 16 amino acids. CDR1 LNHDA and CDR2 SQIVND come from the germline V gene (reference sequence). Between the trimmed V and J ends, which lost 7 bases and 2 bases, there was a span of 18 bases. The DNA for the CDR3 is TGTGCCAGTACCACGATGGGGAAAGTCGGCAATCAGCCCCAGCATTTT. Translated: CASTTMGKVGNQPQHF.

The chain couples TRBV2 to TRBJ1-1, with 7 nucleotides matching TRBD1. J lost 0 bases, V lost 10 bases, and 11 bases had no gene match. The germline CDR1 and CDR2 sequences are SNHLY and FYNNEI. The CDR3 loop spans 15 amino acids. CDR3 loop: CAIQGRWNVNTEAFF. CDR3 bases: TGTGCCATACAGGGGAGATGGAATGTGAACACTGAAGCTTTCTTT.

The gene calls are TRBV4-1 and TRBJ2-7; 9 nucleotides line up with TRBD1. V dropped 0 bases and J dropped 3; count of bases not matched to a gene: 9. Germline V lookup: CDR1 MGHRA, CDR2 YSYEKL. This CDR3 region has 17 residues. CDR3 loop: CASSQDKGQGYYYEQYF. The DNA of the CDR3 is TGCGCCAGCAGCCAAGATAAGGGACAGGGCTACTACTACGAGCAGTACTTC.

The chain couples TRBV5-1 to TRBJ1-5, with D maybe TRBD1 (6 bases). The CDR3 spans 17 residues. V was trimmed by 4 bases and J by 5 bases, leaving 22 bases between them. Germline loops: CDR1 SGHRS, CDR2 YFSETQ. The DNA for the CDR3 is TGCGCCAGCAGCCTGAGATTGACAGGCTTAGGGGATCAGCCCCAGCATTTT. Its protein product is CASSLRLTGLGDQPQHF.

The V call is TRBV2, the J call TRBJ1-3; D is unclear. Deletions cut 7 bases from V and 2 bases from J, with 12 bases between. Germline lookup yields CDR1 SNHLY and CDR2 FYNNEI. This CDR3 has 14 amino acids. CDR3 region: CASMVLRTGNTIYF. The CDR3 nucleotides read TGTGCCAGCATGGTCCTTCGGACTGGAAACACCATATATTTT. Complete variable domain (other parts from reference TRBV2 and TRBJ1-3): EPEVTQTPSHQVTQMGQEVILRCVPISNHLYFYWYRQILGQKVEFLVSFYNNEISEKSEIFDDQFSVERPDGSNFTLKIRSTKLEDSAMYFCASMVLRTGNTIYFGEGSWLTVV.